In this sample, the clone carrying this T cell receptor beta chain turned up many times. Trimming removed 5 bases at V and 2 bases at J, with 4 bases between. The CDR3 loop spans 12 amino acids. The germline V gene has CDR1 MNHEY and CDR2 SVGAGI. This specimen comes from a study of T cells after posttransplantation cyclophosphamide. The repertoire was sequenced with immunoSEQ multiplex PCR; TCRdb's copy has only in-frame clones and lacks some. The profile covers roughly 24,000 clones, none occurring a single time. The J gene is TRBJ1-5, the V gene TRBV6-5; D is ambiguous. Sequencing was performed on PBMCs. The source of this sequence is a woman in her sixties or seventies in good health, CMV-negative, and a related stem cell transplant donor. The CDR3 nucleotides are TGTGCCAGCAGTCATCGCAATCAGCCCCAGCATTTT. As protein: CASSHRNQPQHF.